The 19 T cell receptor beta chains in this list originate from one sample, sequenced in a study of Ad26.COV2.S vaccination and SARS-CoV-2 variants. The treatment here: some 20 received Ad26.COV2.S at low or high dose, single or two shots; roughly five received placebo; per-sample allocation not given. Specimen acquisition occurred on day 63 following the initial vaccine or placebo injection. Profiling relied on immunoSEQ multiplex PCR, and the TCRdb table lists in-frame clones only, not all of them. The sample lists 300,000 to 400,000 clones, approximately 86% occurring once. Specimen: peripheral blood, collected in a trial of Ad26.COV2.S vaccine versus placebo. The source of these receptors is a person between 18 and 60 years old who received the Ad26.COV2.S COVID-19 vaccine or a placebo.

This clone showed up just once. The rearrangement uses TRBV19 and TRBJ1-5; no clear D gene. The CDR3 spans 16 residues. Trimming shortened V by 3 bases and J by 0 bases, and 12 bases separated the two germline ends. Germline loops: CDR1 LNHDA, CDR2 SQIVND (reference sequence). The CDR3 sequence is CASSIPTMNSNQPQHF. The DNA for the CDR3 is TGTGCCAGTAGTATCCCCACAATGAATAGCAATCAGCCCCAGCATTTT.

This sequence joins TRBV27 and TRBJ2-1; a possible D gene is TRBD1 (5 bases). V was cut by 6 bases and J by 4 bases, with 7 bases left in between. This CDR3 spans 12 amino acids. Germline values: CDR1 MNHEY, CDR2 SMNVEV (reference sequence). The DNA for the CDR3 is TGTGCCAGCAGGCAGGGTTACAATGAGCAGTTCTTC. Protein: CASRQGYNEQFF.

The chain employs TRBV27 and TRBJ1-5, with D hard to call. The germline CDR1 and CDR2 sequences are MNHEY and SMNVEV (reference sequence). The CDR3 is 14 amino acids. The V end lost 1 base, the J end lost 2 bases, and 6 bases lay between the germline ends. Here the CDR3 reads CASSLYAGNQPQHF. The CDR3 nucleotides read TGTGCCAGCAGTTTATATGCAGGCAATCAGCCCCAGCATTTT.

For the CDR3, the DNA is TGTGCCAGCAGCCCCCGGACAGGGCTGGAGACCCAGTACTTC. Encoded protein: CASSPRTGLETQYF. V and J are TRBV7-2 and TRBJ2-5; 8 positions agree with TRBD1. Trimming removed 5 bases from V and 5 bases from J; junction bases left unmatched: 7. This CDR3 has 14 residues. Looked up from germline, CDR1 is SGHTA and CDR2 is FQGNSA.

V usage is TRBV19 and J usage is TRBJ2-7; D may match TRBD1 or TRBD2 (6 bases each). CDR3 size: 13 residues. Germline V gene lookup returns CDR1 LNHDA and CDR2 SQIVND (reference sequence). Trimming stripped 5 bases from V and 6 bases from J, with 14 bases between. The CDR3 sequence is CASSSGATTEQYF. CDR3 nucleotides: TGTGCCAGTAGTTCGGGGGCTACTACCGAGCAGTACTTC.

The rearrangement links TRBV6-6 to TRBJ2-7, with D tentatively TRBD2 (5 bases). Trimming took off 2 bases at V and 0 bases at J, with 11 bases between the two ends. The CDR3 is 15 amino acids. Per the germline V gene, CDR1 is MNHNY and CDR2 is SVGAGI (reference sequence). Written as DNA, the CDR3 is TGTGCCAGCAGTTACGCGCGGGCTAGCTCCTACGAGCAGTACTTC. Amino acid sequence: CASSYARASSYEQYF.

The chain joins TRBV24-1 to TRBJ2-5; TRBD1 is a possible D gene (5 bases). In germline, CDR1 is KGHDR, CDR2 SFDVKD. Trimming removed 1 base from V and 5 bases from J, with 10 bases in between. CDR3 length: 14 amino acids. CDR3 in amino acids: CATSDFRVGETQYF. The CDR3 DNA follows: TGTGCCACCAGTGATTTCAGGGTTGGGGAGACCCAGTACTTC.

The genes are TRBV11-3 and TRBJ1-5; TRBD1 is a possible D gene (6 bases). The V end lost 5 bases, the J end lost 7 bases, and 15 bases lay between the germline ends. CDR1 is SGHNT, CDR2 YENEEA, per germline. This CDR3 spans 14 amino acids. The CDR3 DNA follows: TGTGCCAGCAGCCCGACAGGAAGAGGACAGCCCCAGCATTTT. Its protein is CASSPTGRGQPQHF.

This clone was seen a single time. The rearrangement links TRBV28 to TRBJ1-5; no clear D gene. V was trimmed by 3 bases and J by 1 base, leaving 7 bases between them. Germline loops: CDR1 MDHEN, CDR2 SYDVKM. This CDR3 has 14 residues. In nucleotides, the CDR3 is TGTGCCAGCAGTTTGTCAGTGAGCAATCAGCCCCAGCATTTT. Translation gives CASSLSVSNQPQHF.

The V call is TRBV5-1, the J call TRBJ1-3, with 8 bases identical to TRBD1. With V trimmed by 0 bases and J by 3 bases, 2 bases remained unmatched. CDR1 is SGHRS and CDR2 is YFSETQ in the germline V gene. This CDR3 is built from 15 residues. CDR3 sequence reads: CASSLGTGHGNTIYF. CDR3 coding DNA: TGCGCCAGCAGCTTGGGGACAGGGCATGGAAACACCATATATTTT.

This clone was recorded a few times. The chain has TRBV28 and TRBJ2-7; TRBD1 is a possible D gene (5 bases). The germline gives CDR1 MDHEN, CDR2 SYDVKM. The CDR3 contains 13 residues. The V end was cut by 6 bases, the J end by 0 bases, with 9 bases between. The chain's CDR3 is CASSLQDSYEQYF. The CDR3 region has the DNA TGTGCCAGCAGCCTACAGGACTCCTACGAGCAGTACTTC.

As to this clone: Mismatch with germline at one junction end may stem from a read error. The V and J genes are TRBV19 and TRBJ1-1; unclear D gene. The CDR3 sequence is 13 residues long. Germline V gives CDR1 LNHDA, CDR2 SQIVND (reference sequence). The CDR3 loop is CASRIGWDTEAFF. The CDR3 nucleotides read TGTGCCAGTAGAATAGGGTGGGACACTGAAGCTTTCTTT.

The rearrangement uses TRBV9 and TRBJ2-2; D remains unclear. CDR1 is SGDLS, CDR2 YYNGEE, per germline. Trimming removed 4 bases at V and 1 base at J, with 8 bases between. The CDR3 contains 14 residues. CDR3 in amino acids: CASSTDVNTGELFF. The CDR3, as DNA: TGTGCCAGCAGCACCGACGTGAACACCGGGGAGCTGTTTTTT.

This clone was counted between two and nine times. The rearrangement links TRBV10-1 to TRBJ2-7, with D maybe TRBD1 (5 bases). The V end was cut by 3 bases, the J end by 2 bases, with 11 bases between. Looked up from germline, CDR1 is WNHNN and CDR2 is SYGVQD (reference sequence). The CDR3 totals 14 residues. The CDR3 here is CASSDPTVTYEQYF. CDR3 DNA: TGCGCCAGCAGTGACCCGACAGTAACCTACGAGCAGTACTTC.

V and J are TRBV19 and TRBJ2-5; D might be TRBD1 (5 bases). The germline V gene encodes CDR1 LNHDA and CDR2 SQIVND (reference sequence). Trimming cost V 9 bases and J 0 bases, with 14 bases left between them. The CDR3 is made up of 14 amino acids. This chain's CDR3 is CARRITGHQETQYF. The CDR3 coding sequence is TGTGCCAGGAGGATTACAGGTCACCAAGAGACCCAGTACTTC.

The chain is built from TRBV5-8 and TRBJ1-2; D is undetermined. This CDR3 has 15 amino acids. Germline V gene lookup returns CDR1 SGHTS and CDR2 YDEGEE. Trimming stripped 2 bases from V and 5 bases from J, with 16 bases between. The CDR3 is CASSFAMSVGYGYTF. The CDR3 DNA sequence: TGTGCCAGCAGCTTCGCGATGTCTGTAGGTTATGGCTACACCTTC.

This clone was seen only once. This chain uses TRBV2 with TRBJ2-2; TRBD1 agrees at 7 bases. The CDR3 sequence is 14 residues long. CDR1 is SNHLY, CDR2 FYNNEI, per germline. The V segment lost 6 bases and the J segment 4 bases; nucleotides outside the gene matches: 5. The CDR3 DNA reads as TGTGCCAGCAGAAGACAGGGAACCACCGGGGAGCTGTTTTTT. Translating it yields CASRRQGTTGELFF.

This clone was observed a handful of times. V is TRBV4-1 and J is TRBJ2-2; TRBD2 is a possible D gene (7 bases). The length of the CDR3 is 15 residues. CDR1 is MGHRA, CDR2 YSYEKL, per germline. Trimming removed 1 base from V and 5 bases from J, with 11 bases in between. CDR3 residues: CASSQAGGKTGELFF. The CDR3 DNA is TGCGCCAGCAGCCAAGCGGGGGGCAAAACCGGGGAGCTGTTTTTT.

V and J are TRBV28 and TRBJ2-7; 7 bases agree with TRBD2. The CDR3 runs to 13 residues. After removal of 3 bases from V and 4 bases from J, the junction contained 3 bases not matched to a gene. The V gene's germline CDR1 is MDHEN and CDR2 SYDVKM. Here the CDR3 reads CASSFSGGYEQYF. DNA of the CDR3: TGTGCCAGCAGTTTTTCGGGGGGTTACGAGCAGTACTTC.